The 26 T cell receptor beta chains given below trace back to one sample, sequenced in a study of T cells in Graves' hyperthyroidism and ophthalmopathy. RNA transcripts yielded amplified TCR beta CDR3 regions. Using the HTBI primer set, a first-round RT-PCR was run on the TCR CDR3. TCRdb passed the multiplex PCR reads through MiXCR, listing each CDR3 protein once. Here the sample spans fewer than 750,000 distinct CDR3 sequences, 14% to 15% being singletons. Sequenced sample: blood. These receptors were collected from a woman aged 35 to 49 with Graves' ophthalmopathy.

Only a few counts were recorded for this clonotype. V and J are TRBV9 and TRBJ2-2; the D is unclear. The CDR3 covers 13 residues. CDR1 SGDLS and CDR2 YYNGEE come from the germline V gene. Deletions cut 6 bases from V and 3 bases from J, with 9 bases between. The CDR3 nucleotides are TGTGCCAGCAAAGATTACGACACCGGGGAGCTGTTTTTT. It encodes CASKDYDTGELFF. The full variable domain, with the rest looked up from reference TRBV9 and TRBJ2-2, is DSGVTQTPKHLITATGQRVTLRCSPRSGDLSVYWYQQSLDQGLQFLIQYYNGEERAKGNILERFSAQQFPDLHSELNLSSLELGDSALYFCASKDYDTGELFFGEGSRLTVL.

This clonotype showed up just a few times. J is TRBJ1-1 and V is TRBV11-3; TRBD1 might be the D (6 bases). Germline V CDR1 and CDR2: SGHNT, YENEEA. V was clipped by 5 bases and J by 2 bases, with 15 bases between them. CDR3 length: 15 residues. As DNA, the CDR3 is TGTGCCAGCAGCCCGAACAGGGATTCTAACACTGAAGCTTTCTTT. It yields the protein CASSPNRDSNTEAFF.

This clonotype was counted many times. The genes are TRBV19 and TRBJ1-1, with TRBD1 matching over 8 bases. Germline loops: CDR1 LNHDA, CDR2 SQIVND (reference sequence). V shed 7 bases, J shed 3 bases, and the junction held 4 bases outside the gene matches. This CDR3 has 13 residues. The DNA of the CDR3 is TGTGCCAGTAAAAACAGGGGGTACACTGAAGCTTTCTTT. Translation gives CASKNRGYTEAFF.

There are a few counts of this clonotype. The J gene is TRBJ2-7, the V gene TRBV6-5, with TRBD2 matching 11 bases. The CDR3 is 16 residues long. Germline V gene lookup returns CDR1 MNHEY and CDR2 SVGAGI. The V and J ends lost 2 bases and 2 bases, in that order; junction bases with no gene match: 5. The CDR3 loop is CASSYDGTSGPYEQYF. The CDR3 nucleotides are TGTGCCAGCAGTTACGACGGGACTAGCGGTCCCTACGAGCAGTACTTC.

This clonotype was counted ten times or more. V usage is TRBV19 and J usage is TRBJ2-2; tentatively, D is TRBD1 (6 bases). The CDR3 spans 14 residues. Germline CDR1 and CDR2: LNHDA and SQIVND (reference sequence). V was shortened by 5 bases and J by 3 bases, with 10 bases between the two germline ends. The DNA for the CDR3 is TGTGCCAGTAGTCCAGGGGTGGACACCGGGGAGCTGTTTTTT. Its protein product is CASSPGVDTGELFF.

This clonotype was recorded at least ten times. The chain combines TRBV27 with TRBJ2-7, with 8 positions matching TRBD1. This CDR3 has 15 residues. Trimming at V came to 3 bases and at J to 4 bases, leaving 8 bases not matched to a gene. CDR1 and CDR2 (germline): MNHEY, SMNVEV (reference sequence). The CDR3 DNA is TGTGCCAGCAGTTTCGGGACAGGCCTTGGGTACGAGCAGTACTTC. The encoded protein is CASSFGTGLGYEQYF.

At least ten counts were recorded for this clonotype. This chain links TRBV15 with TRBJ2-7; 12 bases map to TRBD2. In germline, CDR1 is LNHNV, CDR2 YYDKDF (reference sequence). After removal of 4 bases from V and 5 bases from J, the junction contained 6 bases not matched to a gene. This CDR3 spans 15 amino acids. CDR3 amino acids: CATSTRLAGAHEQYF. Here the CDR3 DNA reads TGTGCCACCAGCACGCGACTAGCGGGAGCCCACGAGCAGTACTTC.

The chain links TRBV6-1 to TRBJ2-7; 8 bases align to TRBD1. The ends lost 5 bases at V and 2 bases at J; junction bases unmatched: 5. Per germline, CDR1 MNHNS and CDR2 SASEGT. The CDR3 spans 14 residues. Here the CDR3 DNA reads TGTGCCAGCAGTCAGGGACAGGTTACCTACGAGCAGTACTTC. Its protein is CASSQGQVTYEQYF.

A few counts support this clonotype. J is TRBJ1-2 and V is TRBV6-1; 9 bases align to TRBD1. The junction had 7 bases not matched to a gene; V was cut back by 4 bases and J by 1 base. The germline gives CDR1 MNHNS, CDR2 SASEGT. The CDR3 loop spans 16 amino acids. The chain's CDR3 is CASSADRGGLNYGYTF. The CDR3 bases are TGTGCCAGCAGTGCGGACAGGGGAGGTCTTAACTATGGCTACACCTTC.

The sample holds many counts of this clonotype. CDR3 region: CASRLTDSYEQYF. The CDR3 bases are TGTGCCAGCAGACTCACGGACTCCTACGAGCAGTACTTC. The chain has TRBV2 and TRBJ2-7, with D unclear. Germline V gives CDR1 SNHLY, CDR2 FYNNEI. The CDR3 has 13 residues. V was clipped by 6 bases and J by 0 bases, with 9 bases between them.

This clonotype showed up just a few times. This chain's CDR3 is CASSVGDYLYEQYF. CDR3 bases: TGTGCCAGCAGCGTAGGGGACTACCTCTACGAGCAGTACTTC. The chain couples TRBV9 to TRBJ2-7; 7 bases are shared with TRBD2. CDR3 length: 14 amino acids. Losses at the gene ends were 0 bases for V and 3 bases for J; bases not matched to a gene: 3. The germline V gene encodes CDR1 SGDLS and CDR2 YYNGEE.

This clonotype was detected many times. The CDR3 region has the DNA TGTGCCAGCAGTTCGTCCGGGACAGGGGCTGGTGGCTACACCTTC. Amino acid sequence: CASSSSGTGAGGYTF. The V gene is TRBV28, the J gene TRBJ1-2; the match to TRBD1 covers 10 bases. Germline values: CDR1 MDHEN, CDR2 SYDVKM. CDR3 length equals 15 residues. Unmatched junction bases numbered 9, after V lost 4 bases and J lost 7 bases.

This clonotype was counted ten times or more. As DNA, the CDR3 is TGTGCCAGCAGAGACAGGGTAAATGGCTACACCTTC. Amino acid sequence: CASRDRVNGYTF. The chain uses TRBV27 and TRBJ1-2; 7 bases are shared with TRBD1. J gave up 6 bases and V 6 bases, and 4 bases lay outside the gene matches. Germline-derived CDR1 and CDR2 are MNHEY and SMNVEV (reference sequence). This CDR3 has 12 residues.

This clonotype turned up a few times. This sequence joins TRBV29-1 and TRBJ1-1; 8 bases fit TRBD1. The germline V gene has CDR1 SQVTM and CDR2 ANQGSEA. This CDR3 comprises 13 residues. The V segment lost 4 bases and the J segment 3 bases; nucleotides outside the gene matches: 4. The chain's CDR3 is CSVAGQGHTEAFF. DNA of the CDR3: TGCAGCGTTGCAGGACAGGGACACACTGAAGCTTTCTTT.

This clonotype was seen ten or more times. V is TRBV5-8 and J is TRBJ2-7; perhaps D is TRBD1 or TRBD2 (5 bases each). The germline V gene has CDR1 SGHTS and CDR2 YDEGEE. Trimming left V 4 bases short and J 5 bases short, with 13 bases between. CDR3 length equals 13 residues. The CDR3 coding sequence is TGTGCCAGCAGCCCTGGGGGAGACAACGAGCAGTACTTC. Its translation is CASSPGGDNEQYF. The complete variable domain, with remaining parts taken from reference TRBV5-8 and TRBJ2-7, reads EAGVTQSPTHLIKTRGQQATLRCSPISGHTSVYWYQQALGLGLQFLLWYDEGEERNRGNFPPRFSGRQFPNYSSELNVNALELEDSALYLCASSPGGDNEQYFGPGTRLTVT.

This clonotype has ten or more counts. The gene calls are TRBV30 and TRBJ2-2; D remains ambiguous. CDR3 length: 13 residues. Germline V gene data show CDR1 as GTSNPN and CDR2 as SVGIG (reference sequence). V was pared by 0 bases and J by 6 bases, with 8 bases between. CDR3 loop: CAWSVGFPGELFF. The CDR3 coding sequence is TGTGCCTGGAGTGTTGGGTTTCCCGGGGAGCTGTTTTTT.

This clonotype was counted only a few times. The J gene is TRBJ2-5, the V gene TRBV7-9; D may correspond to TRBD1 or TRBD2 (5 bases each). V shed 4 bases and J shed 0 bases, with 9 bases lying between them. The CDR3 spans 14 residues. The V gene's germline CDR1 is SEHNR and CDR2 FQNEAQ (reference sequence). CDR3: CASSWGRDQETQYF. The CDR3 nucleotides are TGTGCCAGCAGCTGGGGACGGGACCAAGAGACCCAGTACTTC.

This clonotype has more than one count but fewer than ten. The chain has TRBV12-3 or TRBV12-4 and TRBJ1-2; tentative D call: TRBD1 (6 bases). Trimming shortened V by 2 bases and J by 14 bases, and 12 bases separated the two germline ends. The CDR3 is 11 amino acids. The CDR3 nucleotides read TGTGCCAGCAGTTTACGACAGGCAACTACCTTC. Its translation: CASSLRQATTF.

The sample holds many counts of this clonotype. The chain uses TRBV20-1 and TRBJ1-2; no clear D. The germline V and J ends were trimmed by 5 bases and 2 bases, with 12 bases remaining between them. The CDR3 spans 13 residues. Germline-derived CDR1 and CDR2 are DFQATT and SNEGSKA (reference sequence). CDR3 sequence reads: CSAPVSLNYGYTF. The CDR3 DNA reads as TGCAGTGCTCCAGTCAGCCTAAACTATGGCTACACCTTC.

The chain combines TRBV2 with TRBJ1-2, with 7 positions matching TRBD1. CDR3 size: 15 residues. V lost 0 bases, J lost 8 bases, and 9 bases stayed unmatched. CDR1 SNHLY and CDR2 FYNNEI come from the germline V gene. CDR3 loop: CASSEASGGGGGYTF. In DNA, the CDR3 is TGTGCCAGCAGTGAAGCGTCAGGGGGAGGTGGGGGCTACACCTTC.

This clonotype has a count of ten or more. The genes are TRBV12-3 or TRBV12-4 and TRBJ2-7; 9 nucleotides agree with TRBD2. J was trimmed by 3 bases and V by 1 base; bases with no gene match: 4. The CDR3 runs 15 residues. CDR3 sequence reads: CASSLGLAGYYEQYF. The CDR3 nucleotides are TGTGCCAGCAGTTTAGGGCTAGCGGGATACTACGAGCAGTACTTC.

Many counts were recorded for this clonotype. This chain links TRBV27 with TRBJ2-7, with a tentative D call TRBD1 (6 bases). CDR1 is MNHEY and CDR2 is SMNVEV in the germline V gene (reference sequence). Trimming removed 6 bases at V and 0 bases at J, with 9 bases between. The CDR3 is 13 residues long. This CDR3 is CASRRTASYEQYF. The CDR3 DNA reads as TGTGCCAGCAGAAGGACAGCCTCCTACGAGCAGTACTTC.

This sequence joins TRBV30 and TRBJ1-5; D may be TRBD1 (5 bases). The germline V and J ends were trimmed by 0 bases and 0 bases, with 24 bases remaining between them. The CDR3 totals 20 residues. Germline assignment: CDR1 GTSNPN and CDR2 SVGIG (reference sequence). In nucleotides, the CDR3 is TGTGCCTGGAGTGTAGGAGTTGGGCAGGGATTTGGGGTTAGCAATCAGCCCCAGCATTTT. Translating it yields CAWSVGVGQGFGVSNQPQHF.

This clonotype was counted at least ten times. This sequence joins TRBV28 and TRBJ2-7; 9 nucleotides agree with TRBD1. The length of the CDR3 is 16 residues. The trim removed 5 bases at V and 2 bases at J, leaving 10 bases unmatched. CDR1 and CDR2 from the germline V gene are MDHEN and SYDVKM. CDR3 sequence: CASSPMGRTGAYEQYF. The CDR3 DNA is TGTGCCAGCAGTCCAATGGGTCGGACAGGGGCCTACGAGCAGTACTTC.

This chain connects TRBV12-3 or TRBV12-4 to TRBJ2-7; 9 bases fit TRBD2. J lost 3 bases, V lost 6 bases, and 9 bases had no gene match. This CDR3 has 15 amino acids. The CDR3 nucleotides are TGTGCCAGCAGCTCAGCTAGCGGGATTAACTACGAGCAGTACTTC. Its translation is CASSSASGINYEQYF.

This clonotype was counted at least ten times. This chain uses TRBV6-4 with TRBJ2-6, with D possibly TRBD1 on 5 matching bases. Germline V CDR1 and CDR2: MRHNA, SNTAGT. The CDR3 totals 14 residues. V was cut by 6 bases and J by 2 bases, with 8 bases left in between. DNA of the CDR3: TGTGCCAGCAGCCGGACAACTGGGGCCAACGTCCTGACTTTC. Residues: CASSRTTGANVLTF.